This passage covers 27 T cell receptor beta chains from one sample sequenced in a study of a mutant IDH1 vaccine in newly diagnosed glioma (dated by TCRdb to 2020 to 2022). The time point label on this specimen signifies: week 35, safety follow-up. Each vaccine dose was 300 ug of a 20-mer mutant IDH1 peptide in Montanide, given subcutaneously with topical imiquimod. The library relied on the immunoSEQ multiplex PCR assay. In its TCRdb copy, this immuneACCESS table keeps in-frame sequences only and misses some clones. Where compared with another copy, unresolved V genes explain less than half of these, and the others have no known cause. Counted in this sample were approximately 50,000 clones; around four fifths of them appeared once. Roughly 6.2% of the sample lies in the top ten. Antigens for these TCRs are unknown. The material sequenced was PBMCs, taken from a glioma patient whose treatment included an IDH1 peptide vaccine. These receptors originate from a man aged 35-49 years with glioma.

The chain joins TRBV10-3 to TRBJ1-2, with D maybe TRBD1 (6 bases). Germline V lookup: CDR1 ENHRY, CDR2 SYGVKD. The V and J ends lost 1 base and 5 bases respectively, with 11 bases between them. This CDR3 contains 14 residues. The DNA for the CDR3 is TGTGCCATCAGTGAGTGGGGGCGGGGGTATGGCTACACCTTC. It encodes CAISEWGRGYGYTF.

This chain connects TRBV6-6 to TRBJ2-7; weak D call: TRBD1 (6 bases). Trimming took 7 bases from V and 3 from J, leaving 16 bases between them. This CDR3 has 14 residues. Per germline, CDR1 MNHNY and CDR2 SVGAGI (reference sequence). The CDR3 spells CASTLGQGYYEQYF. CDR3 nucleotide sequence: TGTGCCAGCACCCTAGGCCAGGGGTACTACGAGCAGTACTTC.

V and J are TRBV15 and TRBJ1-1, with D unresolved. The CDR3 spans 17 residues. The V end lost 0 bases, the J end lost 9 bases, and 23 bases lay between the germline ends. From germline, CDR1 is LNHNV and CDR2 YYDKDF (reference sequence). The DNA for the CDR3 is TGTGCCACCAGCAGAGAGGGAGGAGGGCTGAGAGGGAGGAAAGCTTTCTTT. Amino acids: CATSREGGGLRGRKAFF.

This chain uses TRBV5-4 with TRBJ1-6; D unclear. The ends were cut back, 2 bases at V and 5 bases at J, with 8 bases in the middle. Germline CDR1 reads SGHNT; CDR2 reads YYREEE (reference sequence). CDR3 length: 14 residues. The DNA for the CDR3 is TGTGCCAGCAGCTTTGATCGGGATAATTCACCCCTCCACTTT. It encodes CASSFDRDNSPLHF.

The chain combines TRBV5-1 with TRBJ1-2; 8 nucleotides align to TRBD1. There are 16 residues in the CDR3. The V gene end was trimmed by 1 base and the J gene end by 2 bases; junction bases not matched to a gene: 7. The V gene's germline CDR1 is SGHRS and CDR2 YFSETQ. CDR3 amino acids: CASSLLEAGGNYGYTF. The CDR3 coding sequence is TGCGCCAGCAGCTTGTTAGAAGCAGGGGGCAACTATGGCTACACCTTC.

The chain couples TRBV10-1 to TRBJ1-2; no clear D. The CDR3 is made up of 15 amino acids. Trimming removed 6 bases at V and 0 bases at J, with 14 bases between. Germline V gives CDR1 WNHNN, CDR2 SYGVQD (reference sequence). The CDR3 sequence: CASRTGSASNYGYTF. The CDR3 DNA reads TGCGCCAGCAGGACCGGGTCCGCTTCTAACTATGGCTACACCTTC.

This clone was seen more than once but under ten times. The rearrangement uses TRBV6-5 and TRBJ2-3; no definite D call. V lost 0 bases and J lost 0, with 10 bases in between. From germline, CDR1 is MNHEY and CDR2 SVGAGI. This CDR3 is built from 16 residues. Here the CDR3 reads CASSYSSSPSTDTQYF. The CDR3 nucleotides are TGTGCCAGCAGTTACTCGAGTAGTCCTAGCACAGATACGCAGTATTTT.

This clone showed up just once. The V gene is TRBV21-1, the J gene TRBJ2-7; TRBD2 is the table's D call and was not checked against the DNA. TRBV21-1 is annotated as a pseudogene. This CDR3 has 12 residues. In DNA form, the CDR3 reads TGTGCCAGCAGCCGGGGCTCCTACGAGCAGTACTTC. It translates to CASSRGSYEQYF.

The chain carries TRBV4-1 and TRBJ2-1; D possibly uses TRBD1 or TRBD2 (6 bases each). This CDR3 contains 16 residues. In germline, CDR1 is MGHRA, CDR2 YSYEKL. Between the trimmed V and J ends, which lost 4 bases and 0 bases, there was a span of 13 bases. The CDR3 DNA is TGCGCCAGCAGCCCCTACACGGGGGCCTCCTACAATGAGCAGTTCTTC. Its translation is CASSPYTGASYNEQFF.

This clone was seen a handful of times. The chain links TRBV2 to TRBJ2-2, with D perhaps being TRBD1 or TRBD2 (6 bases each). The germline V gene encodes CDR1 SNHLY and CDR2 FYNNEI. The length of the CDR3 is 13 residues. Trimming left V 8 bases short and J 1 base short, with 8 bases between. The CDR3 nucleotides are TGTGCCAGCGAGGGGGGGAACACCGGGGAGCTGTTTTTT. It yields the protein CASEGGNTGELFF.

The rearrangement uses TRBV18 and TRBJ2-5, with D unresolved. The CDR3 totals 13 residues. Germline CDR1 and CDR2: KGHSH and LQKENI. Trimming shortened V by 5 bases and J by 1 base, and 8 bases separated the two germline ends. CDR3 nucleotides: TGTGCCAGCTCATGGGGTACCCAAGAGACCCAGTACTTC. Translating it yields CASSWGTQETQYF.

This chain connects TRBV27 to TRBJ2-3; D ambiguous. The CDR3 has 15 residues. Germline V gives CDR1 MNHEY, CDR2 SMNVEV (reference sequence). The ends were cut back, 3 bases at V and 4 bases at J, with 14 bases in the middle. For the CDR3, the DNA is TGTGCCAGCAGTTTGAGTGGGTGGGTGGCAGATACGCAGTATTTT. Residues: CASSLSGWVADTQYF.

The V gene is TRBV5-6, the J gene TRBJ2-5; D is perhaps TRBD2 (6 bases). The germline V and J ends were trimmed by 3 bases and 9 bases, with 12 bases remaining between them. Germline loops: CDR1 SGHDT, CDR2 YYEEEE. CDR3 length equals 12 residues. CDR3 bases: TGTGCCAGCAGCTGGGACCGGAGGGCCCAGTACTTC. Translating it yields CASSWDRRAQYF.

This clone appeared a few times. At one boundary the junction diverges from the germline segment, which might be a read error. V is TRBV29-1 and J is TRBJ1-2; TRBD1 is a possible D gene (6 bases). This CDR3 region has 12 residues. Germline V gene data show CDR1 as SQVTM and CDR2 as ANQGSEA. The CDR3 DNA follows: TGCAGCTCTGGAGGGGGTAACAATGGCTACACCTTC. Its protein is CSSGGGNNGYTF.

The chain combines TRBV7-9 with TRBJ1-2; D remains ambiguous. Trimming removed 2 bases from V and 5 bases from J, with 9 bases in between. Germline lookup yields CDR1 SEHNR and CDR2 FQNEAQ (reference sequence). This CDR3 comprises 13 residues. CDR3 in amino acids: CASSLNLGYGYTF. The CDR3 DNA reads TGTGCCAGCAGCTTAAATCTCGGTTATGGCTACACCTTC.

The chain's CDR3 is CAWSLTRTLYGYTF. The CDR3 DNA follows: TGTGCCTGGAGTCTCACGAGGACGCTCTATGGCTACACCTTC. V usage is TRBV30 and J usage is TRBJ1-2; unclear D gene. This CDR3 has 14 amino acids. The germline V gene has CDR1 GTSNPN and CDR2 SVGIG (reference sequence). Trimming stripped 2 bases from V and 4 bases from J, with 14 bases between.

The genes are TRBV18 and TRBJ2-2; possible D gene TRBD1, 6 bases. Trimming cost V 5 bases and J 6 bases, with 13 bases left between them. Germline V gene data show CDR1 as KGHSH and CDR2 as LQKENI. CDR3 length equals 14 residues. This chain's CDR3 is CASSGTGTSGELFF. The DNA of the CDR3 is TGTGCCAGCTCAGGAACCGGGACATCCGGGGAGCTGTTTTTT.

This clone was counted only a few times. The rearrangement uses TRBV5-1 and TRBJ2-5; 11 bases agree with TRBD1. V lost 4 bases and J lost 1; bases outside the gene matches: 3. Germline V gene lookup returns CDR1 SGHRS and CDR2 YFSETQ. The CDR3 is made up of 15 amino acids. This chain's CDR3 is CASSRGTGGQETQYF. CDR3 nucleotides: TGCGCCAGCAGCCGCGGGACAGGGGGCCAAGAGACCCAGTACTTC.

There are a few counts of this clone. The CDR3 coding sequence is TGTGCCAGCTCACCACGTCTCCAGGGTAATTCACCCCTCCACTTT. This gives the protein CASSPRLQGNSPLHF. This chain links TRBV18 with TRBJ1-6; D is possibly TRBD1 (5 bases). The CDR3 consists of 15 residues. Trimming took 1 base from V and 6 from J, leaving 10 bases between them. Germline CDR1 KGHSH, CDR2 LQKENI.

The rearrangement links TRBV18 to TRBJ2-7; 8 bases agree with TRBD1. The CDR3 extends over 14 amino acids. J was trimmed by 3 bases and V by 4 bases; bases with no gene match: 5. Per the germline V gene, CDR1 is KGHSH and CDR2 is LQKENI. The CDR3 sequence: CASSQGQGHYEQYF. In DNA form, the CDR3 reads TGTGCCAGCTCACAAGGACAGGGACACTACGAGCAGTACTTC.

This clone was found a few times. The rearrangement uses TRBV11-2 and TRBJ1-6; unclear D gene. V was shortened by 5 bases and J by 10 bases, with 12 bases between the two germline ends. CDR3 length equals 13 residues. Germline loops: CDR1 SGHAT, CDR2 FQNNGV. CDR3 amino acids: CASSLSLESPLHF. The CDR3 bases are TGTGCCAGCAGCCTCTCCCTAGAGTCACCCCTCCACTTT.

This clone was seen a handful of times. V and J are TRBV13 and TRBJ1-1; the D gene is possibly TRBD1 (5 bases). Germline CDR1 is PRHDT and CDR2 is FYEKMQ (reference sequence). The CDR3 loop spans 15 amino acids. V was pared by 6 bases and J by 0 bases, with 14 bases between. CDR3 nucleotide sequence: TGTGCCAGCAGGCCTCGGGGGGGGGTGAACACTGAAGCTTTCTTT. Its translation is CASRPRGGVNTEAFF.

The chain uses TRBV2 and TRBJ1-1, with D unresolved. The CDR3 is 13 residues long. Trimming took 1 base from V and 11 from J, leaving 14 bases between them. Germline CDR1 reads SNHLY; CDR2 reads FYNNEI. The CDR3: CASSEDSTISAFF. CDR3 DNA: TGTGCCAGCAGTGAAGACTCCACTATTTCGGCTTTCTTT.

V gene TRBV4-1 combines with J gene TRBJ1-2; possible D gene TRBD1, 6 bases. V lost 2 bases and J lost 2, with 12 bases in between. The CDR3 contains 15 residues. Looked up from germline, CDR1 is MGHRA and CDR2 is YSYEKL. In nucleotides, the CDR3 is TGCGCCAGCAGCCAATTGGGGGGGCTCAACTATGGCTACACCTTC. This translates into CASSQLGGLNYGYTF.

This chain connects TRBV4-1 to TRBJ2-5, with a weak D call TRBD1 (5 bases). CDR1 MGHRA and CDR2 YSYEKL come from the germline V gene. This CDR3 contains 15 residues. The V end was cut by 0 bases, the J end by 5 bases, with 13 bases between. CDR3 nucleotide sequence: TGCGCCAGCAGCCAAGATTCAGGGTTTCGGGAGACCCAGTACTTC. This gives the protein CASSQDSGFRETQYF.

The gene calls are TRBV5-4 and TRBJ1-6, with 10 bases aligning to TRBD1. This CDR3 has 15 amino acids. Germline V gene data show CDR1 as SGHNT and CDR2 as YYREEE (reference sequence). V lost 0 bases to trimming and J lost 9 bases; unmatched junction nucleotides: 3. The CDR3 DNA reads TGTGCCAGCAGCTTGGGGGGACAGGGGAGTTCACCCCTCCACTTT. Its protein is CASSLGGQGSSPLHF.

V is TRBV2 and J is TRBJ2-2; 7 bases fit TRBD2. There are 15 residues in the CDR3. The V segment lost 6 bases and the J segment 2 bases; nucleotides outside the gene matches: 6. Germline CDR1 reads SNHLY; CDR2 reads FYNNEI. CDR3 sequence (DNA): TGTGCCAGCAGGGAGCGGGGCGATAACACCGGGGAGCTGTTTTTT. Translating it yields CASRERGDNTGELFF. The full variable domain, completed using reference TRBV2 and TRBJ2-2, is EPEVTQTPSHQVTQMGQEVILRCVPISNHLYFYWYRQILGQKVEFLVSFYNNEISEKSEIFDDQFSVERPDGSNFTLKIRSTKLEDSAMYFCASRERGDNTGELFFGEGSRLTVL.